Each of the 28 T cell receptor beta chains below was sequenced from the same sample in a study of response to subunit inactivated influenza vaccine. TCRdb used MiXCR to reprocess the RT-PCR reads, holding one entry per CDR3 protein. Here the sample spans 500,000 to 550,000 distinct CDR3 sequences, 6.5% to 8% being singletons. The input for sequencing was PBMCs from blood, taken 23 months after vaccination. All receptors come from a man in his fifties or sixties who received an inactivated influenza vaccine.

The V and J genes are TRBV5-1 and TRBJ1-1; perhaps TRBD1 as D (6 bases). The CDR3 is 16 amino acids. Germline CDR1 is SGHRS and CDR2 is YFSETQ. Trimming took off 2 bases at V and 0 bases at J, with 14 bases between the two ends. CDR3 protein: CASSFRRGTMNTEAFF. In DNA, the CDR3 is TGCGCCAGCAGCTTCCGCCGGGGGACAATGAACACTGAAGCTTTCTTT.

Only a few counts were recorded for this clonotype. CDR3 in amino acids: CASSLRGQGETQYF. CDR3 coding DNA: TGTGCCAGCAGCTTACGGGGACAGGGAGAGACCCAGTACTTC. The V and J genes are TRBV7-9 and TRBJ2-5; 9 bases fit TRBD1. The CDR3 totals 14 residues. The germline CDR1 and CDR2 sequences are SEHNR and FQNEAQ (reference sequence). The J segment lost 4 bases and the V segment lost 2 bases, leaving 2 bases of the junction unmatched.

CDR3: CASSQSTAYNSPLHF. The CDR3 nucleotides read TGTGCCAGCAGCCAATCGACAGCCTATAATTCACCCCTCCACTTT. The chain employs TRBV16 and TRBJ1-6; D might be TRBD1 (5 bases). The CDR3 runs to 15 residues. CDR1 is KGHSY and CDR2 is FQNENV in the germline V gene. Trimming cost V 0 bases and J 2 bases, with 5 bases left between them. Supplemented by reference TRBV16 and TRBJ1-6, the full variable domain reads GEEVAQTPKHLVRGEGQKAKLYCAPIKGHSYVFWYQQVLKNEFKFLISFQNENVFDETGMPKERFSAKCLPNSPCSLEIQATKLEDSAVYFCASSQSTAYNSPLHFGNGTRLTVT.

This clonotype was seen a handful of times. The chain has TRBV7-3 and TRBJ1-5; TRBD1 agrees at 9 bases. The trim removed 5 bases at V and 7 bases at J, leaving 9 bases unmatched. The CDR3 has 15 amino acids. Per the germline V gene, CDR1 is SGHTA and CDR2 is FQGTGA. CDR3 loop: CASSPITGGRQPQHF. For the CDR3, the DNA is TGTGCCAGCAGCCCTATTACAGGGGGCAGGCAGCCCCAGCATTTT.

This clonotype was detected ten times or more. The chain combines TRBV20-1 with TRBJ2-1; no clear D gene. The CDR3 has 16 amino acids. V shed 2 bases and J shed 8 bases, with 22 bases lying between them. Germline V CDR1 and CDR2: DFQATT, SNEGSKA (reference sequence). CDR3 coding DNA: TGCAGTGCTAGACCCATGTTAGGTCCTTACAACGATGAGCAGTTCTTC. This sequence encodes CSARPMLGPYNDEQFF.

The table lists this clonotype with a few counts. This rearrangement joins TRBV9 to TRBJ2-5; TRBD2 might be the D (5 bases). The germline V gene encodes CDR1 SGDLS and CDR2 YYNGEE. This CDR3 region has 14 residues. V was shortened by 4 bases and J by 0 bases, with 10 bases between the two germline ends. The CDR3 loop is CASSPLGNQETQYF. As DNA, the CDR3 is TGTGCCAGCAGCCCCCTCGGGAACCAAGAGACCCAGTACTTC.

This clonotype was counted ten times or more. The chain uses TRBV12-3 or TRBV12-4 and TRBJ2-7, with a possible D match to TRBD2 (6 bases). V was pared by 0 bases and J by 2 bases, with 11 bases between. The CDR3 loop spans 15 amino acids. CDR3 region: CASSLALALTYEQYF. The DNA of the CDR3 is TGTGCCAGCAGTTTAGCTCTAGCGCTCACCTACGAGCAGTACTTC.

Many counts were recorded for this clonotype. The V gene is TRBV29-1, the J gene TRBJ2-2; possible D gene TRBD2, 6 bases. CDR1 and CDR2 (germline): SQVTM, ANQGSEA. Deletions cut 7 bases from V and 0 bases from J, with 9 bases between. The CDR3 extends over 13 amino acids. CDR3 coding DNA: TGCAGCGGTCGCGGGGCGAACACCGGGGAGCTGTTTTTT. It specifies CSGRGANTGELFF.

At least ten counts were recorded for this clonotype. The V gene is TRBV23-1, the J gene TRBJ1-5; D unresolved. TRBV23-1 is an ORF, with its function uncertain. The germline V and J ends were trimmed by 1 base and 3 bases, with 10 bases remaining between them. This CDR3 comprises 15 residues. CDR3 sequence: CASSQYCRVNQPQHF. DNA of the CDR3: TGCGCCAGCAGTCAATATTGCCGGGTCAATCAGCCCCAGCATTTT.

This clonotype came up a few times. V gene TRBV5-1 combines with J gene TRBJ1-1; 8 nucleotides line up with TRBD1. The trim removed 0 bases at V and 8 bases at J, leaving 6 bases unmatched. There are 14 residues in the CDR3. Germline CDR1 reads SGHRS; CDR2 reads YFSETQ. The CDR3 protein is CASSLGQGKWEAFF. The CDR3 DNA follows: TGCGCCAGCAGCTTGGGACAGGGGAAGTGGGAAGCTTTCTTT.

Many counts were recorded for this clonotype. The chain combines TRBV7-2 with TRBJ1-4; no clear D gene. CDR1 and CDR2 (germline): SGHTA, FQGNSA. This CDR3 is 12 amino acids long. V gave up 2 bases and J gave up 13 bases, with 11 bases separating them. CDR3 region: CASSLTPGPLFF. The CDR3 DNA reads TGTGCCAGCAGCTTAACTCCGGGTCCACTGTTTTTT. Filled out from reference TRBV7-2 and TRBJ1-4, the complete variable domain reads GAGVSQSPSNKVTEKGKDVELRCDPISGHTALYWYRQSLGQGLEFLIYFQGNSAPDKSGLPSDRFSAERTGGSVSTLTIQRTQQEDSAVYLCASSLTPGPLFFGSGTQLSVL.

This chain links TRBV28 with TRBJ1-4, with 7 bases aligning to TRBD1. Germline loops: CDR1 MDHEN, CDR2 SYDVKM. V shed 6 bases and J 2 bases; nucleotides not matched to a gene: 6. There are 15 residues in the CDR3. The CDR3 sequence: CASRGQQGTNEKLFF. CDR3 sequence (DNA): TGTGCCAGCAGGGGACAACAGGGGACTAATGAAAAACTGTTTTTT.

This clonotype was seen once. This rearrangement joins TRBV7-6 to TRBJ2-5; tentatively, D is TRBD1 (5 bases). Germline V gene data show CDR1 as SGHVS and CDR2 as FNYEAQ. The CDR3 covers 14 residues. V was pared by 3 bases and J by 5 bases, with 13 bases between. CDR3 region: CASSFQGSRETQYF. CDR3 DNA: TGTGCCAGCAGCTTCCAGGGTTCCCGGGAGACCCAGTACTTC.

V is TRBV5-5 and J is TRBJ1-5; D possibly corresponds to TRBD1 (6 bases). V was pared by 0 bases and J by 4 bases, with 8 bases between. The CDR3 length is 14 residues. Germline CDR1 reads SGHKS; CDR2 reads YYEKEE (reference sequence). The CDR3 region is CASSLDQGNQPQHF. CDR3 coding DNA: TGTGCCAGCAGCTTGGACCAGGGGAATCAGCCCCAGCATTTT. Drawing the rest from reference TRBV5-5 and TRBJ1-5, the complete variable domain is DAGVTQSPTHLIKTRGQQVTLRCSPISGHKSVSWYQQVLGQGPQFIFQYYEKEERGRGNFPDRFSARQFPNYSSELNVNALLLGDSALYLCASSLDQGNQPQHFGDGTRLSIL.

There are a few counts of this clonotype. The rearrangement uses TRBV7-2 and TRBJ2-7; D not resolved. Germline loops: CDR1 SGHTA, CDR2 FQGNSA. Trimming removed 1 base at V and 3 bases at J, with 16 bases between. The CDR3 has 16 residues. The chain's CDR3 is CASSLDPAPNSYEQYF. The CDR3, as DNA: TGTGCCAGCAGCTTAGATCCGGCCCCCAATAGCTACGAGCAGTACTTC.

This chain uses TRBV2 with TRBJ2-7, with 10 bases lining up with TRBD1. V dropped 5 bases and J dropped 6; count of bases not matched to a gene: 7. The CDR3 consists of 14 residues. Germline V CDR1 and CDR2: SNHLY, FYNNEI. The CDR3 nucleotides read TGTGCCAGCAGTCTTAGACAGGGGGCGGCCGAGCAGTACTTC. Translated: CASSLRQGAAEQYF.

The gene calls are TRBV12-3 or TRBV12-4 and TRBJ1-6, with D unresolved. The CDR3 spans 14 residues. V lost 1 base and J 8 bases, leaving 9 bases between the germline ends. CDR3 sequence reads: CASSLVRKYSPLHF. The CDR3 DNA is TGTGCCAGCAGTTTAGTCAGGAAATATTCACCCCTCCACTTT.

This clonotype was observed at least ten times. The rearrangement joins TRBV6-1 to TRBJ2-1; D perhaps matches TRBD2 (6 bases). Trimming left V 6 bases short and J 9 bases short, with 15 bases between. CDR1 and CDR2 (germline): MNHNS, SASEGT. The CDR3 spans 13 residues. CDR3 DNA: TGTGCCAGCAGGGACTATCGAGAGGGTGAGCAGTTCTTC. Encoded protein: CASRDYREGEQFF.

CDR3 region: CASSQEVLRDGWGGELFF. CDR3 DNA: TGTGCCAGCAGCCAAGAAGTGCTCCGGGACGGTTGGGGCGGGGAGCTGTTTTTT. The J gene is TRBJ2-2, the V gene TRBV4-2; perhaps D is TRBD1 or TRBD2 (5 bases each). The V end lost 0 bases, the J end lost 7 bases, and 21 bases lay between the germline ends. This CDR3 contains 18 residues. The V gene's germline CDR1 is LGHNA and CDR2 YNFKEQ.

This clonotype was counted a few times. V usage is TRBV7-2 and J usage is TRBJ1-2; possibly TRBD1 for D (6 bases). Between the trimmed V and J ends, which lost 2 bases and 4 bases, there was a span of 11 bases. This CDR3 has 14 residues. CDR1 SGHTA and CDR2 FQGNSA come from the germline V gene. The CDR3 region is CASSLTGWGYGYTF. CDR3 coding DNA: TGTGCCAGCAGCTTAACAGGGTGGGGCTATGGCTACACCTTC.

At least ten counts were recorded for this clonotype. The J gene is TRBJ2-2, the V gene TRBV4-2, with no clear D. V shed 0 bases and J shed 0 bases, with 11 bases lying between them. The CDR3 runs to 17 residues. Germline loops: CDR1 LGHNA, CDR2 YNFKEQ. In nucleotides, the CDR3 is TGTGCCAGCAGCCAAGAGGTTGGGGTTACGAACACCGGGGAGCTGTTTTTT. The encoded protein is CASSQEVGVTNTGELFF.

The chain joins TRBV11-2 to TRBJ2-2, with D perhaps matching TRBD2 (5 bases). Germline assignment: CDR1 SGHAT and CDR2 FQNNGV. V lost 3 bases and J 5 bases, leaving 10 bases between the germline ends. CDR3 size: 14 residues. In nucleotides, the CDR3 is TGTGCCAGCAGCTTCTATCAGCGGACCGGGGAGCTGTTTTTT. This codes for CASSFYQRTGELFF.

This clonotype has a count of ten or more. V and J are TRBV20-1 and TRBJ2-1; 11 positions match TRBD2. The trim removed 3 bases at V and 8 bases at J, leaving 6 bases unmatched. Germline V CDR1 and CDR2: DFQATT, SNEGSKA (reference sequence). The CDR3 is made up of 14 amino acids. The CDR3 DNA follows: TGCAGTGCTAGTAGCGGGAGGGCCTTATATGAGCAGTTCTTC. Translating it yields CSASSGRALYEQFF.

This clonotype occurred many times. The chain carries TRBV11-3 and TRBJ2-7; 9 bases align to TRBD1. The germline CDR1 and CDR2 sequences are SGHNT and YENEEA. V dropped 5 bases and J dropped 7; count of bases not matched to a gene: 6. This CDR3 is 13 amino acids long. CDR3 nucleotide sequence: TGTGCCAGCAGCCCGGGACAGGGCGGGGAGCAGTACTTC. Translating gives CASSPGQGGEQYF. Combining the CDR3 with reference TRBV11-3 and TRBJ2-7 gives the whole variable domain EAGVVQSPRYKIIEKKQPVAFWCNPISGHNTLYWYLQNLGQGPELLIRYENEEAVDDSQLPKDRFSAERLKGVDSTLKIQPAELGDSAVYLCASSPGQGGEQYFGPGTRLTVT.

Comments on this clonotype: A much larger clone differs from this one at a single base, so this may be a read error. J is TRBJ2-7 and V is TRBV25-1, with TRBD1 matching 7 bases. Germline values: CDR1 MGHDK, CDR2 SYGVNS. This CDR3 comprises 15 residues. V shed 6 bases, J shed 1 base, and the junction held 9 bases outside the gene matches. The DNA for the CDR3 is TGTGCCAGCAGATCTGACAGGGATGGATCCTACGAGCAGTACTTC. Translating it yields CASRSDRDGSYEQYF.

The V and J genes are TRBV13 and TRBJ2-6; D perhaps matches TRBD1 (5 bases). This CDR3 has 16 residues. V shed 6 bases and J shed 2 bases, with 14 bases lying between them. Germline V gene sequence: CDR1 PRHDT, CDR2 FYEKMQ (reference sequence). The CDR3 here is CASSLQTVTGANVLTF. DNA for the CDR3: TGTGCCAGCAGTCTTCAGACAGTCACTGGGGCCAACGTCCTGACTTTC. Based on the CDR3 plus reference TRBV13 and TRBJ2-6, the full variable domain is AAGVIQSPRHLIKEKRETATLKCYPIPRHDTVYWYQQGPGQDPQFLISFYEKMQSDKGSIPDRFSAQQFSDYHSELNMSSLELGDSALYFCASSLQTVTGANVLTFGAGSRLTVL.

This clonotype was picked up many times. This chain's CDR3 is CASSPDRGAGSDTQYF. CDR3 coding DNA: TGTGCCAGCAGCCCAGACCGGGGGGCGGGATCAGATACGCAGTATTTT. The genes are TRBV12-3 or TRBV12-4 and TRBJ2-3, with a tentative D call TRBD2 (7 bases). The CDR3 consists of 16 residues. V lost 6 bases and J lost 4, with 20 bases in between.

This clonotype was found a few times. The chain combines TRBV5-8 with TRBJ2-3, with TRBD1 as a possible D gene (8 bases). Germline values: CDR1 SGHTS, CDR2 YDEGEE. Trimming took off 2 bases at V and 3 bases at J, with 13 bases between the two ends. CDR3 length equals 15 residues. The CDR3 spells CASSFRGRGTDTQYF. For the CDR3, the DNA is TGTGCCAGCAGCTTCAGGGGGCGGGGGACAGATACGCAGTATTTT.